What follows are 24 T cell receptor beta chains derived from one specimen sequenced in a study of blood T cell repertoires in COVID-19. Generated by immunoSEQ multiplex PCR, the TCRdb table keeps only in-frame clones and is missing some. The sample lists a few hundred thousand clones, roughly 90% occurring once. Sequencing used peripheral blood. The source of these receptors is a man younger than 35 who had recovered from COVID-19.

The chain is built from TRBV6-6 and TRBJ1-5; D is unclear. V was clipped by 1 base and J by 4 bases, with 5 bases between them. Looked up from germline, CDR1 is MNHNY and CDR2 is SVGAGI (reference sequence). The CDR3 spans 13 residues. The CDR3 bases are TGTGCCAGCAGTTACTACATTAATCAGCCCCAGCATTTT. Its protein product is CASSYYINQPQHF.

The rearrangement joins TRBV7-3 to TRBJ1-3; D is possibly TRBD1 (5 bases). The CDR3 runs to 13 residues. CDR1 and CDR2 from the germline V gene are SGHTA and FQGTGA. Trimming removed 2 bases from V and 8 bases from J, with 10 bases in between. CDR3 amino acids: CASSLPGLDTIYF. CDR3 bases: TGTGCCAGCAGCTTACCGGGACTTGACACCATATATTTT.

The chain carries TRBV15 and TRBJ2-6, with no clear D. Per germline, CDR1 LNHNV and CDR2 YYDKDF (reference sequence). This CDR3 region has 14 residues. V lost 6 bases, J lost 0 bases, and 6 bases lay in between. CDR3 DNA: TGTGCCACCAGTCCGGGCTCTGGGGCCAACGTCCTGACTTTC. Encoded protein: CATSPGSGANVLTF.

The chain joins TRBV27 to TRBJ1-4; 9 bases match TRBD1. V was clipped by 3 bases and J by 2 bases; unmatched bases: 1. Germline V lookup: CDR1 MNHEY, CDR2 SMNVEV (reference sequence). The CDR3 covers 15 residues. The DNA of the CDR3 is TGTGCCAGCAGTTTGACAGGGGGTACTAATGAAAAACTGTTTTTT. It encodes CASSLTGGTNEKLFF.

The chain recombines TRBV14 with TRBJ2-3; 10 bases are shared with TRBD1. Germline V gene lookup returns CDR1 SGHDN and CDR2 FVKESK. There are 16 residues in the CDR3. Trimming cost V 4 bases and J 6 bases; bases outside gene matches: 10. As DNA, the CDR3 is TGTGCCAGCAGCCCCCTGACAGGGGGCGTAGGGGATACGCAGTATTTT. Amino acid sequence: CASSPLTGGVGDTQYF.

V is TRBV14 and J is TRBJ2-7, with TRBD1 matching over 10 bases. V gave up 5 bases and J gave up 4 bases; unmatched junction bases: 17. The germline V gene encodes CDR1 SGHDN and CDR2 FVKESK. The CDR3 extends over 18 amino acids. The CDR3 DNA follows: TGTGCCAGCAGCTCCGGGACAGGGGCCCCAAGCTGGGTGTACGAGCAGTACTTC. It encodes CASSSGTGAPSWVYEQYF.

The chain links TRBV7-3 to TRBJ1-1, with TRBD1 matching over 9 bases. The CDR3 has 13 amino acids. Unmatched junction bases numbered 6, after V lost 2 bases and J lost 11 bases. Germline loops: CDR1 SGHTA, CDR2 FQGTGA. CDR3 region: CASSLDGQGTAFF. In DNA form, the CDR3 reads TGTGCCAGCAGCTTAGATGGACAGGGGACTGCTTTCTTT.

The V and J genes are TRBV5-1 and TRBJ1-1, with D uncertain. CDR1 is SGHRS and CDR2 is YFSETQ in the germline V gene. This CDR3 contains 11 residues. The V end lost 5 bases, the J end lost 3 bases, and 5 bases lay between the germline ends. The CDR3: CASREYTEAFF. CDR3 in DNA: TGCGCCAGCAGGGAGTACACTGAAGCTTTCTTT. Variable domain in full (rest from reference TRBV5-1 and TRBJ1-1): KAGVTQTPRYLIKTRGQQVTLSCSPISGHRSVSWYQQTPGQGLQFLFEYFSETQRNKGNFPGRFSGRQFSNSRSEMNVSTLELGDSALYLCASREYTEAFFGQGTRLTVV.

The chain uses TRBV27 and TRBJ1-2, with 8 bases matching TRBD1. The CDR3 consists of 13 residues. V lost 11 bases, J lost 5 bases, and 10 bases stayed unmatched. Per germline, CDR1 MNHEY and CDR2 SMNVEV (reference sequence). CDR3 in DNA: TGTGCCTCCAAGCAGGGGGCTTGGTATGGCTACACCTTC. Its protein is CASKQGAWYGYTF.

In this sample, this clone turned up once. The rearrangement joins TRBV19 to TRBJ1-3; no firm D call. Germline assignment: CDR1 LNHDA and CDR2 SQIVND (reference sequence). With 5 bases removed from V and 0 bases from J, the gap between germline ends came to 11 bases. This CDR3 spans 15 amino acids. CDR3 nucleotides: TGTGCCAGTAGTGTGGCCCTCCTCTCTGGAAACACCATATATTTT. As protein: CASSVALLSGNTIYF.

The chain links TRBV7-6 to TRBJ2-1; TRBD1 matches 8 bases. The ends lost 5 bases at V and 7 bases at J; junction bases unmatched: 13. Looked up from germline, CDR1 is SGHVS and CDR2 is FNYEAQ. CDR3 length: 16 amino acids. The CDR3 region is CASSRVTGVSGNEQFF. The CDR3 DNA is TGTGCCAGCAGCAGAGTGACAGGGGTCAGTGGGAATGAGCAGTTCTTC.

The sample holds one count of this clone. This chain uses TRBV2 with TRBJ2-2; no definite D call. Trimming left V 6 bases short and J 2 bases short, with 10 bases between. Germline V gives CDR1 SNHLY, CDR2 FYNNEI. The CDR3 covers 14 residues. The CDR3 loop reads CASSADINTGELFF. The CDR3 nucleotides are TGTGCCAGCAGCGCAGACATAAACACCGGGGAGCTGTTTTTT. The whole variable domain, remainder taken from reference TRBV2 and TRBJ2-2, is EPEVTQTPSHQVTQMGQEVILRCVPISNHLYFYWYRQILGQKVEFLVSFYNNEISEKSEIFDDQFSVERPDGSNFTLKIRSTKLEDSAMYFCASSADINTGELFFGEGSRLTVL.

This chain joins TRBV6-5 and TRBJ2-5, with a tentative D call TRBD2 (6 bases). The germline V and J ends were trimmed by 3 bases and 2 bases, with 10 bases remaining between them. This CDR3 is built from 14 residues. Germline V CDR1 and CDR2: MNHEY, SVGAGI. The CDR3 nucleotides are TGTGCCAGCAGTTATGGGCGGGGACAAGAGACCCAGTACTTC. Encoded protein: CASSYGRGQETQYF.

The rearrangement links TRBV6-6 to TRBJ2-7, with TRBD2 matching over 7 bases. The CDR3 totals 14 residues. The junction had 7 bases not matched to a gene; V was cut back by 2 bases and J by 6 bases. In germline, CDR1 is MNHNY, CDR2 SVGAGI (reference sequence). The CDR3 bases are TGTGCCAGCAGTTACCTCCGGGGAGGGGCCGAGCAGTACTTC. Its translation: CASSYLRGGAEQYF.

In DNA, the CDR3 is TGTGCCAGCAGCCGTCTCACAGGGAACAATCAGCCCCAGCATTTT. Its translation is CASSRLTGNNQPQHF. The chain has TRBV27 and TRBJ1-5; D is perhaps TRBD1 (6 bases). Trimming shortened V by 6 bases and J by 3 bases, and 15 bases separated the two germline ends. CDR1 is MNHEY, CDR2 SMNVEV, per germline (reference sequence). The CDR3 is made up of 15 amino acids.

This clone has just a few counts. The gene calls are TRBV6-5 and TRBJ1-1, with a possible D match to TRBD1 (5 bases). Trimming removed 11 bases from V and 1 base from J, with 17 bases in between. The germline gives CDR1 MNHEY, CDR2 SVGAGI. The CDR3 is made up of 14 amino acids. DNA for the CDR3: TGTGCCGGCCTCAACCGGGGGGGGAACACTGAAGCTTTCTTT. Its translation is CAGLNRGGNTEAFF.

This chain connects TRBV7-2 to TRBJ1-4; no definite D call. CDR3 length: 15 residues. V was cut by 1 base and J by 8 bases, with 14 bases left in between. From germline, CDR1 is SGHTA and CDR2 FQGNSA. This CDR3 reads CASSLGTHSAEKLFF. In DNA, the CDR3 is TGTGCCAGCAGCTTAGGGACTCATTCAGCGGAAAAACTGTTTTTT.

The chain employs TRBV5-8 and TRBJ1-2, with D hard to call. The CDR3 extends over 13 amino acids. CDR1 SGHTS and CDR2 YDEGEE come from the germline V gene. Trimming stripped 0 bases from V and 4 bases from J, with 7 bases between. CDR3 coding DNA: TGTGCCAGCAGCTTGGGGCCGATCTATGGCTACACCTTC. This translates into CASSLGPIYGYTF. Together with reference TRBV5-8 and TRBJ1-2, the CDR3 gives the full variable domain: EAGVTQSPTHLIKTRGQQATLRCSPISGHTSVYWYQQALGLGLQFLLWYDEGEERNRGNFPPRFSGRQFPNYSSELNVNALELEDSALYLCASSLGPIYGYTFGSGTRLTVV.

This sequence joins TRBV11-2 and TRBJ2-3; possible D gene TRBD1, 6 bases. The CDR3 runs 14 residues. Between the trimmed V and J ends, which lost 1 base and 6 bases, there was a span of 11 bases. CDR1 and CDR2 from the germline V gene are SGHAT and FQNNGV. CDR3 in amino acids: CASSLGTGLDTQYF. The CDR3 nucleotides are TGTGCCAGCAGCTTAGGAACAGGGTTGGATACGCAGTATTTT.

The V and J genes are TRBV20-1 and TRBJ1-1; D is unclear. The germline gives CDR1 DFQATT, CDR2 SNEGSKA (reference sequence). Trimming took off 3 bases at V and 0 bases at J, with 14 bases between the two ends. The CDR3 runs to 15 residues. In nucleotides, the CDR3 is TGCAGTGCTAGTCAGGCAGGTCGATTGAACACTGAAGCTTTCTTT. This codes for CSASQAGRLNTEAFF.

The chain has TRBV5-5 and TRBJ1-5; maybe TRBD1 (5 bases). The CDR3 runs to 16 residues. Germline CDR1 and CDR2: SGHKS and YYEKEE (reference sequence). The V end was cut by 2 bases, the J end by 2 bases, with 14 bases between. The CDR3 bases are TGTGCCAGCAGCTTAATGGGGCCGTCGGGCAATCAGCCCCAGCATTTT. It yields the protein CASSLMGPSGNQPQHF. Together with reference TRBV5-5 and TRBJ1-5, the CDR3 gives the full variable domain: DAGVTQSPTHLIKTRGQQVTLRCSPISGHKSVSWYQQVLGQGPQFIFQYYEKEERGRGNFPDRFSARQFPNYSSELNVNALLLGDSALYLCASSLMGPSGNQPQHFGDGTRLSIL.

This chain connects TRBV27 to TRBJ2-1; D remains ambiguous. Germline V CDR1 and CDR2: MNHEY, SMNVEV (reference sequence). This CDR3 is built from 11 residues. V dropped 4 bases and J dropped 7 bases, with 5 bases sitting between them. The CDR3 is CASSSPNEQFF. CDR3 DNA sequence: TGTGCCAGCAGTTCCCCGAATGAGCAGTTCTTC.

The rearrangement uses TRBV24-1 and TRBJ2-5, with 11 bases that match TRBD2. The germline gives CDR1 KGHDR, CDR2 SFDVKD. Unmatched junction bases numbered 4, after V lost 4 bases and J lost 1 base. CDR3 size: 16 residues. CDR3 nucleotides: TGTGCCACCAGTGACATAGGGACTAGCGGCCAAGAGACCCAGTACTTC. This encodes CATSDIGTSGQETQYF.

This chain uses TRBV7-2 with TRBJ1-1; a weak D match, TRBD1 (6 bases). CDR3 length equals 14 residues. Trimming took 7 bases from V and 4 from J, leaving 16 bases between them. Germline CDR1 and CDR2: SGHTA and FQGNSA. The CDR3 reads CASKQGNHVTEAFF. The CDR3 coding sequence is TGTGCCAGCAAACAGGGAAATCATGTCACTGAAGCTTTCTTT.